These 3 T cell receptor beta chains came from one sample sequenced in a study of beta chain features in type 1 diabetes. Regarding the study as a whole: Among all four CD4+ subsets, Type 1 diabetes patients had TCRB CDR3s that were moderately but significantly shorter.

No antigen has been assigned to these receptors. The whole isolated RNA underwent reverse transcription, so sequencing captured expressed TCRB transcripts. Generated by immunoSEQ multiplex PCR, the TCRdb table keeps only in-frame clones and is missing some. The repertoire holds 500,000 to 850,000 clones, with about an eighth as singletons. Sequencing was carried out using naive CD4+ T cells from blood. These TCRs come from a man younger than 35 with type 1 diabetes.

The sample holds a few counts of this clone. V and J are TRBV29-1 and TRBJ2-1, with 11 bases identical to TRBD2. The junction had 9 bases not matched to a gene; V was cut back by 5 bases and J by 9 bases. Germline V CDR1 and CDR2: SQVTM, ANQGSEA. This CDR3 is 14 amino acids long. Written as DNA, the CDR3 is TGCAGCGTTTCCCGACTAGCGGGACAGGGTGAGCAGTTCTTC. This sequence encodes CSVSRLAGQGEQFF.

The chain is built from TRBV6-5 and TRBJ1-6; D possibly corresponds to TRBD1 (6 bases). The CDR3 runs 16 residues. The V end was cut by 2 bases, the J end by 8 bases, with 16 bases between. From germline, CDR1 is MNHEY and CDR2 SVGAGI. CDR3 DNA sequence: TGTGCCAGCAGTTACGAGGGGGGCATAGGTGATTCACCCCTCCACTTT. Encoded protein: CASSYEGGIGDSPLHF.

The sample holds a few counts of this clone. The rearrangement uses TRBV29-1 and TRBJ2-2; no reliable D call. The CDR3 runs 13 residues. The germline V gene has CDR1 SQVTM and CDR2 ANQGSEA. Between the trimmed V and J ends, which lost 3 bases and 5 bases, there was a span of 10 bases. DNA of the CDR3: TGCAGCGTTGACCCTCTTGGGACCGGGGAGCTGTTTTTT. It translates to CSVDPLGTGELFF.